This T cell receptor beta chain was recorded in a study of Ad26.COV2.S vaccination and SARS-CoV-2 variants. Study context: Recipients of Ad26.COV2.S got it intramuscularly, once or twice 56 days apart.

Unmatched junction bases numbered 5, after V lost 2 bases and J lost 5 bases. From germline, CDR1 is SGHVS and CDR2 FQNEAQ. The CDR3 is 14 residues long. The protocol was immunoSEQ multiplex PCR, while the TCRdb copy is restricted to in-frame clones and leaves out a portion. Of around 300,000 clones in the sample, roughly 90% are singletons; the top ten hold about 5%. Sample treatment: about 20 received Ad26.COV2.S at low or high dose, single or two shots; several received placebo; per-sample allocation not given. Day 63 after the first injection of vaccine or placebo was the sampling time. This receptor was taken from a person between 18 and 65 years old who received the Ad26.COV2.S COVID-19 vaccine or a placebo. The source was peripheral blood, collected in a trial of Ad26.COV2.S vaccine versus placebo. The rearrangement links TRBV7-8 to TRBJ1-1, with 7 bases that match TRBD1. CDR3 bases: TGTGCCAGCAGCTTATCGGGCAGGGGGACTGAAGCTTTCTTT. Protein: CASSLSGRGTEAFF.